The rows below give T cell receptor beta chains drawn from one sample of a study of cytomegalovirus exposure and HLA in healthy donors. Using immunoSEQ multiplex PCR, the repertoire was profiled, and TCRdb retains in-frame clones only, with some absent. The specimen's table records roughly 200,000 clones. The sample consisted of PBMCs. The receptors derive from a girl aged 2-10 years in good health and CMV-seropositive. Both conserved end residues are part of each CDR3. The order of the fields is J gene, V gene, D gene, CDR3 DNA, CDR3 protein. The D gene is left open where the match is weak.

j_gene: TRBJ2-2; v_gene: TRBV7-9; d_gene: -; CDR3nt: TGTGCCAGCAGCTCCCCGGAGGGGCATTCGAACACCGGGGAGCTGTTTTTT; CDR3aa: CASSSPEGHSNTGELFF
j_gene: TRBJ2-7; v_gene: TRBV9; d_gene: -; CDR3nt: TGTGCCAGCAGCCCAAGGACAGAGTCCTACGAGCAGTACTTC; CDR3aa: CASSPRTESYEQYF
j_gene: TRBJ2-1; v_gene: TRBV5-3; d_gene: -; CDR3nt: TGTGCCAGAAGCGGGGAAGGCGGGAATTTCAATGAGCAGTTCTTC; CDR3aa: CARSGEGGNFNEQFF
j_gene: TRBJ2-7; v_gene: TRBV28; d_gene: TRBD2; CDR3nt: TGTGCCAGCAGCCAAGCGGGAGGGATCAACGAGCAGTACTTC; CDR3aa: CASSQAGGINEQYF
j_gene: TRBJ2-7; v_gene: TRBV6-1; d_gene: TRBD2; CDR3nt: TGTGCCACCTCAGGGCTGTGGCGGGAGGCCAACGAGCAGTACTTC; CDR3aa: CATSGLWREANEQYF
j_gene: TRBJ2-1; v_gene: TRBV18; d_gene: TRBD2; CDR3nt: TGTGCCAGCTCACCCTCTAGCGGGAGTCACAATGAGCAGTTCTTC; CDR3aa: CASSPSSGSHNEQFF
j_gene: TRBJ2-7; v_gene: TRBV5-1; d_gene: -; CDR3nt: TGCGCCAGCAGCTTGGATACAGGGAGGGACGAGCAGTACTTC; CDR3aa: CASSLDTGRDEQYF
j_gene: TRBJ2-1; v_gene: TRBV7-2; d_gene: -; CDR3nt: TGTGCCAGCAGCTTTAGTGGTGCTCACCCCTACAATGAGCAGTTCTTC; CDR3aa: CASSFSGAHPYNEQFF
j_gene: TRBJ2-1; v_gene: TRBV29-1; d_gene: TRBD2; CDR3nt: TGCAGCGTTGGGGTAGCGGGAGGGCCATGGGAGCAGTTCTTC; CDR3aa: CSVGVAGGPWEQFF
j_gene: TRBJ2-1; v_gene: TRBV27; d_gene: -; CDR3nt: TGTGCCAGCAGTCGGAGCCAAATGGGAGGCTACAATGAGCAGTTCTTC; CDR3aa: CASSRSQMGGYNEQFF
j_gene: TRBJ2-7; v_gene: TRBV5-1; d_gene: -; CDR3nt: TGCGCCAGCAGCTTGGCTGGGGCCAGCTCCTACGAGCAGTACTTC; CDR3aa: CASSLAGASSYEQYF
j_gene: TRBJ2-3; v_gene: TRBV7-9; d_gene: -; CDR3nt: TGTGCCAGCAATCACCCGGGTTTTAGCACAGATACGCAGTATTTT; CDR3aa: CASNHPGFSTDTQYF
j_gene: TRBJ1-5; v_gene: TRBV19; d_gene: -; CDR3nt: TGTGCCAGTAACCAGGGGATGAGCAATCAGCCCCAGCATTTT; CDR3aa: CASNQGMSNQPQHF
j_gene: TRBJ1-2; v_gene: TRBV7-8; d_gene: -; CDR3nt: TGTGCCAGCAGCCCCGACAGCGACTATGGCTACACCTTC; CDR3aa: CASSPDSDYGYTF
j_gene: TRBJ2-1; v_gene: TRBV2; d_gene: -; CDR3nt: TGTGCCAGCAGTGATCTGGGAGGGGGCTCCTACAATGAGCAGTTCTTC; CDR3aa: CASSDLGGGSYNEQFF
j_gene: TRBJ2-2; v_gene: TRBV9; d_gene: -; CDR3nt: TGTGCCAGCAGCGTCCCGACCGGGGAGCTGTTTTTT; CDR3aa: CASSVPTGELFF
j_gene: TRBJ2-1; v_gene: TRBV7-9; d_gene: TRBD1; CDR3nt: TGTGCCAGCAGTTACCGGGACAGGATGAATGAGCAGTTCTTC; CDR3aa: CASSYRDRMNEQFF
j_gene: TRBJ2-7; v_gene: TRBV7-8; d_gene: -; CDR3nt: TGTGCCAGCAGCAGACAGAGCTCCTACGAGCAGTACTTC; CDR3aa: CASSRQSSYEQYF
j_gene: TRBJ2-3; v_gene: TRBV5-4; d_gene: -; CDR3nt: TGTGCCAGCAGCTTGCTGCAGGGGACGAGTAGCACAGATACGCAGTATTTT; CDR3aa: CASSLLQGTSSTDTQYF
j_gene: TRBJ1-2; v_gene: TRBV29-1; d_gene: TRBD1; CDR3nt: TGCAGCGTCCCCAAGGACAGGGGGCTTGGCTACACCTTC; CDR3aa: CSVPKDRGLGYTF
j_gene: TRBJ1-5; v_gene: TRBV19; d_gene: -; CDR3nt: TGTGCCAGCAGTATAGAGGGCTTTAGCAATCAGCCCCAGCATTTT; CDR3aa: CASSIEGFSNQPQHF
j_gene: TRBJ2-1; v_gene: TRBV29-1; d_gene: TRBD1; CDR3nt: TGCAGCGTTGTCACGGGACAGGGGGGTGAGCAGTTCTTC; CDR3aa: CSVVTGQGGEQFF
j_gene: TRBJ2-3; v_gene: TRBV28; d_gene: TRBD2; CDR3nt: TGTGCCAGCAGTTTCGGACTAGCGGGAGGTCCGGCGACAGATACGCAGTATTTT; CDR3aa: CASSFGLAGGPATDTQYF
j_gene: TRBJ2-3; v_gene: TRBV6-1; d_gene: -; CDR3nt: TGTGCCAGCAGTGAAGCACTAGCCCTTGCGCAGTATTTT; CDR3aa: CASSEALALAQYF
j_gene: TRBJ2-2; v_gene: TRBV7-9; d_gene: TRBD1; CDR3nt: TGTGCCAGCAGCTTAGCTCCCAGGGGGCGTCCCGGGGAGCTGTTTTTT; CDR3aa: CASSLAPRGRPGELFF
j_gene: TRBJ2-7; v_gene: TRBV4-1; d_gene: TRBD1; CDR3nt: TGCGCCAGCAGCCAAGTGGACAGGGGCTCCTACGAGCAGTACTTC; CDR3aa: CASSQVDRGSYEQYF
j_gene: TRBJ2-3; v_gene: TRBV6-5; d_gene: -; CDR3nt: TGTGCCAGCAGTTCTCCAGGAAGAGATACGCAGTATTTT; CDR3aa: CASSSPGRDTQYF
j_gene: TRBJ2-5; v_gene: TRBV29-1; d_gene: TRBD1; CDR3nt: TGCAGCCTGGGGGACAGTCAAGAGACCCAGTACTTC; CDR3aa: CSLGDSQETQYF
j_gene: TRBJ2-1; v_gene: TRBV7-9; d_gene: TRBD1; CDR3nt: TGTGCCAGCAGCCCAGATCTAGGGGGCTCGGATGAGCAGTTCTTC; CDR3aa: CASSPDLGGSDEQFF
j_gene: TRBJ1-2; v_gene: TRBV6-4; d_gene: TRBD1; CDR3nt: TGTGCCAGCAGTGGAGCAGGGGGGATTGGCTACACCTTC; CDR3aa: CASSGAGGIGYTF
j_gene: TRBJ2-5; v_gene: TRBV27; d_gene: TRBD2; CDR3nt: TGTGCCAGCAGTCCAGTATCGGGCGGGAGGTGGGGGGAGACCCAGTACTTC; CDR3aa: CASSPVSGGRWGETQYF
j_gene: TRBJ2-5; v_gene: TRBV7-9; d_gene: -; CDR3nt: TGTGCCAGCAGACCTAGCGTACAAGAGACCCAGTACTTC; CDR3aa: CASRPSVQETQYF
j_gene: TRBJ2-3; v_gene: TRBV25-1; d_gene: TRBD2; CDR3nt: TGTGCCAGCAGTGCTCAGGGAGCGGGAGGGCCGAATACGCAGTATTTT; CDR3aa: CASSAQGAGGPNTQYF
j_gene: TRBJ1-3; v_gene: TRBV7-9; d_gene: TRBD1; CDR3nt: TGTGCCAGCAGCTTAGTGAGGGGGCCCGAATCTGGAAACACCATATATTTT; CDR3aa: CASSLVRGPESGNTIYF
j_gene: TRBJ2-5; v_gene: TRBV28; d_gene: TRBD2; CDR3nt: TGTGCCAGCAGTATACTTGGACTAGCGGGAGGGCCCTCAGGAGAGACCCAGTACTTC; CDR3aa: CASSILGLAGGPSGETQYF
j_gene: TRBJ1-6; v_gene: TRBV19; d_gene: TRBD1; CDR3nt: TGTGCCAGTACCTGGGACAGCCCGCCCTATAATTCACCCCTCCACTTT; CDR3aa: CASTWDSPPYNSPLHF
j_gene: TRBJ2-1; v_gene: TRBV11-2; d_gene: TRBD2; CDR3nt: TGTGCCAGCAGCTTAGTGGCTAGCGGGATGTACAATGAGCAGTTCTTC; CDR3aa: CASSLVASGMYNEQFF
j_gene: TRBJ2-2; v_gene: TRBV7-8; d_gene: TRBD1; CDR3nt: TGTGCCAGCAGTCCAGGGGGTACGGCCGGGGAGCTGTTTTTT; CDR3aa: CASSPGGTAGELFF
j_gene: TRBJ2-3; v_gene: TRBV29-1; d_gene: TRBD2; CDR3nt: TGCAGCGTTTCGCCGAGACTAGCGGCGCTGGATACGCAGTATTTT; CDR3aa: CSVSPRLAALDTQYF
j_gene: TRBJ1-5; v_gene: TRBV18; d_gene: -; CDR3nt: TGTGCCAGCTCACCCTTACCCACCCCCGGACAGTCCAATCAGCCCCAGCATTTT; CDR3aa: CASSPLPTPGQSNQPQHF
j_gene: TRBJ2-1; v_gene: TRBV13; d_gene: TRBD1; CDR3nt: TGTGCCAGCAGCTTAGGAGGGGGCCCCTACAATGAGCAGTTCTTC; CDR3aa: CASSLGGGPYNEQFF
j_gene: TRBJ2-3; v_gene: TRBV10-1; d_gene: TRBD2; CDR3nt: TGCGCCAGCAGCATTAGCGGGAGGGCCTCGGATACGCAGTATTTT; CDR3aa: CASSISGRASDTQYF
j_gene: TRBJ1-5; v_gene: TRBV6-6; d_gene: -; CDR3nt: TGTGCCAGCAGTTACGAGACTGATCAGCCCCAGCATTTT; CDR3aa: CASSYETDQPQHF
j_gene: TRBJ1-4; v_gene: TRBV28; d_gene: -; CDR3nt: TGTGCCAGCAGATGGGGACACCACAATGAAAAACTGTTTTTT; CDR3aa: CASRWGHHNEKLFF
j_gene: TRBJ2-7; v_gene: TRBV6-5; d_gene: TRBD2; CDR3nt: TGTGCCAGCAGCCTTCTAGCGGGAGGGAGTCACGAGCAGTACTTC; CDR3aa: CASSLLAGGSHEQYF
j_gene: TRBJ1-1; v_gene: TRBV6-5; d_gene: -; CDR3nt: TGTGCCAGCAGTTACTCTTACATCTCCCCTGAAGCTTTCTTT; CDR3aa: CASSYSYISPEAFF
j_gene: TRBJ2-7; v_gene: TRBV4-1; d_gene: TRBD1; CDR3nt: TGCGCCAGCAGCCAAGCCGGGACAGGTTCCTACGAGCAGTACTTC; CDR3aa: CASSQAGTGSYEQYF
j_gene: TRBJ2-7; v_gene: TRBV28; d_gene: TRBD1; CDR3nt: TGTGCCAGCAGAACGGACAGGGCCTACGAGCAGTACTTC; CDR3aa: CASRTDRAYEQYF
j_gene: TRBJ2-1; v_gene: TRBV29-1; d_gene: TRBD2; CDR3nt: TGCAGCGTTGGCCCCGGGACTAGGCTCTACAATGAGCAGTTCTTC; CDR3aa: CSVGPGTRLYNEQFF
j_gene: TRBJ2-2; v_gene: TRBV6-1; d_gene: -; CDR3nt: TGTGCCAGCAGGAGGGCCGGGGAGCTGTTTTTT; CDR3aa: CASRRAGELFF
j_gene: TRBJ2-1; v_gene: TRBV27; d_gene: -; CDR3nt: TGTGCCAGCAAGAGCGGAGCAACTCACAATGAGCAGTTCTTC; CDR3aa: CASKSGATHNEQFF
j_gene: TRBJ2-7; v_gene: TRBV5-1; d_gene: TRBD1; CDR3nt: TGCGCCAGCAGCTTTTTCTTTCAGGGGGCGACCTACGAGCAGTACTTC; CDR3aa: CASSFFFQGATYEQYF
j_gene: TRBJ2-3; v_gene: TRBV5-6; d_gene: TRBD2; CDR3nt: TGTGCCAGCAGCTCTTATCGGACTAGCGGGAGGGATACGCAGTATTTT; CDR3aa: CASSSYRTSGRDTQYF
j_gene: TRBJ1-2; v_gene: TRBV2; d_gene: -; CDR3nt: TGTGCCAGCCCTCGGCAGGGATTAGATGGCTACACCTTC; CDR3aa: CASPRQGLDGYTF
j_gene: TRBJ2-3; v_gene: TRBV28; d_gene: -; CDR3nt: TGTGCCAGCAGTTCTCCGGGTTTCACAGATACGCAGTATTTT; CDR3aa: CASSSPGFTDTQYF
j_gene: TRBJ2-7; v_gene: TRBV6-5; d_gene: TRBD2; CDR3nt: TGTGCCAGCAGTTCTACCAGCGGGAGTTCTTACGAGCAGTACTTC; CDR3aa: CASSSTSGSSYEQYF
j_gene: TRBJ2-4; v_gene: TRBV28; d_gene: TRBD2; CDR3nt: TGTGCCAGCAGTTTATCCGGGACTAGAGTAGCCAAAAACATTCAGTACTTC; CDR3aa: CASSLSGTRVAKNIQYF